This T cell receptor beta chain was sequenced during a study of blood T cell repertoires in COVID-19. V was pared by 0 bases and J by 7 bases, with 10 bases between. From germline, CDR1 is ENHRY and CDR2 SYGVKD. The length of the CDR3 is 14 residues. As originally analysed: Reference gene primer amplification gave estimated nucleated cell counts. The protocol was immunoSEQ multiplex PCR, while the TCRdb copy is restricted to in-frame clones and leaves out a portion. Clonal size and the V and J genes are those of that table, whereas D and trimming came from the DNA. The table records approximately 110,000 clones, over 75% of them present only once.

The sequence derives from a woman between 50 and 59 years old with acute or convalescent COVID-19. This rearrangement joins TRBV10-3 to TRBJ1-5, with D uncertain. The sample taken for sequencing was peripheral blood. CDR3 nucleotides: TGTGCCATCAGTGAGTCTTTGAGTCCCCAGCCCCAGCATTTT. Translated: CAISESLSPQPQHF.